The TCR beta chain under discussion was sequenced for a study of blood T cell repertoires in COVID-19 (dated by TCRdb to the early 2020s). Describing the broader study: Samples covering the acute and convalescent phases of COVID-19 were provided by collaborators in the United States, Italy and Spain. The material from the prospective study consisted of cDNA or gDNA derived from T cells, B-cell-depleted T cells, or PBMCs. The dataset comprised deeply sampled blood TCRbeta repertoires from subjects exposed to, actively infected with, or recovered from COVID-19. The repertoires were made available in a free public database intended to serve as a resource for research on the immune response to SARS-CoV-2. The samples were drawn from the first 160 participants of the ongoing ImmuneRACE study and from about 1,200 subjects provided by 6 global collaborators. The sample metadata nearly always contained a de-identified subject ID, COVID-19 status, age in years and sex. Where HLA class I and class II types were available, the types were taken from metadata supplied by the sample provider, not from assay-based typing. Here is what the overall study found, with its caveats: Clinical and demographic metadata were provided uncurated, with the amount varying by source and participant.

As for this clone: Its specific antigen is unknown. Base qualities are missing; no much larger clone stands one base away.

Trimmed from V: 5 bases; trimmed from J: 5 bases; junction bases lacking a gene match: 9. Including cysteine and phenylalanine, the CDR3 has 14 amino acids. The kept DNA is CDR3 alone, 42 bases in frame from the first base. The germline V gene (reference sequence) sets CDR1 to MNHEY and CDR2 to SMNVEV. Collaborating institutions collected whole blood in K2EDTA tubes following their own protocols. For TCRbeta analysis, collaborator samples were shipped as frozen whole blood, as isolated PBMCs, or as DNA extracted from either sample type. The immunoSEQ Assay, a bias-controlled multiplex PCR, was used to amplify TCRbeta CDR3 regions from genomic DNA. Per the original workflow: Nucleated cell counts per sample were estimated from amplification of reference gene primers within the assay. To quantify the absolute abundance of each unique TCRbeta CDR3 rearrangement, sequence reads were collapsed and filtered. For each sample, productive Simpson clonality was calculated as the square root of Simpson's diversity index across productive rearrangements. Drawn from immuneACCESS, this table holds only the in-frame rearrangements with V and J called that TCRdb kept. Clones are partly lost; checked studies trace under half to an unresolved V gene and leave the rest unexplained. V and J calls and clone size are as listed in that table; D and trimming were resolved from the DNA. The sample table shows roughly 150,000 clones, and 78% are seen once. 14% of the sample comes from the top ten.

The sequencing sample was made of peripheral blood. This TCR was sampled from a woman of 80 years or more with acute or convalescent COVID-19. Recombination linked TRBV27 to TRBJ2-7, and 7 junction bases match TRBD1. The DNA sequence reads TGTGCCAGCAGTGACTCACAGGGGCCCCACGAGCAGTACTTC. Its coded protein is CASSDSQGPHEQYF.